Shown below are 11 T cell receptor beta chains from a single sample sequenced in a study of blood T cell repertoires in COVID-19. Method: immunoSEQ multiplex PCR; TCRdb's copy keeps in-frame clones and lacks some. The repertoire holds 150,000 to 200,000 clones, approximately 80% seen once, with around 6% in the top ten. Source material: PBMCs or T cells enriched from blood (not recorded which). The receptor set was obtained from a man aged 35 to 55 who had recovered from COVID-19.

The CDR3 protein is CASRQRTSGYNEQFF. The CDR3 DNA follows: TGTGCCAGCAGGCAAAGGACTAGCGGTTACAATGAGCAGTTCTTC. The chain has TRBV3-1 (or the pseudogene TRBV3-2) and TRBJ2-1; TRBD2 matches at 10 bases. CDR3 length: 15 amino acids. Germline V gene lookup returns CDR1 LGHDT and CDR2 YNNKEL (reference sequence). V dropped 6 bases and J dropped 4; count of bases not matched to a gene: 6.

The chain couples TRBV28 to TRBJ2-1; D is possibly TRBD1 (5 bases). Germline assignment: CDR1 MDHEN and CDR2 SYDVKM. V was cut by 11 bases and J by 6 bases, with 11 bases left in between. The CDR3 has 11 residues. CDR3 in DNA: TGTGCCGTCTCGACAGCCAATGAGCAGTTCTTC. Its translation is CAVSTANEQFF.

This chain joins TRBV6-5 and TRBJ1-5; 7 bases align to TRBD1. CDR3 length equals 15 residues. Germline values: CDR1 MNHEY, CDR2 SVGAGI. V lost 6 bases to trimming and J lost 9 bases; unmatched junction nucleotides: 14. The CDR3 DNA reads TGTGCCAGCAGAGCCAGACAGGGAGGAGAGAGGCCCCAGCATTTT. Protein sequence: CASRARQGGERPQHF.

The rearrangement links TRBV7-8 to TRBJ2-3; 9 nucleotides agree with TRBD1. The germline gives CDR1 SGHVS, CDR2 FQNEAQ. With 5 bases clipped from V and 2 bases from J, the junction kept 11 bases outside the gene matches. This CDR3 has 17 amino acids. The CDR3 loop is CASSPMVGTGFTDTQYF. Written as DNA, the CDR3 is TGTGCCAGCAGCCCGATGGTGGGGACAGGGTTCACAGATACGCAGTATTTT.

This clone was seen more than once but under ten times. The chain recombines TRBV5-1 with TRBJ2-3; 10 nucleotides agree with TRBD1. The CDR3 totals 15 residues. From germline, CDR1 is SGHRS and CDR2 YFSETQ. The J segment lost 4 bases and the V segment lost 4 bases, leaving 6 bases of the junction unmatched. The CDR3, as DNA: TGCGCCAGCAGCCCGGACAGGGGGAGGTCAGATACGCAGTATTTT. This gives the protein CASSPDRGRSDTQYF.

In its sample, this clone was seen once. In nucleotides, the CDR3 is TGTGCCAGCAGTGCTCCCGGGACAGGGGCCAGCATCTATGGCTACACCTTC. It codes for CASSAPGTGASIYGYTF. The chain has TRBV25-1 and TRBJ1-2, with TRBD1 matching over 10 bases. The CDR3 loop spans 17 amino acids. Germline trimming cut 4 bases from V and 4 bases from J; bases unmatched to any gene: 12. CDR1 is MGHDK and CDR2 is SYGVNS in the germline V gene.

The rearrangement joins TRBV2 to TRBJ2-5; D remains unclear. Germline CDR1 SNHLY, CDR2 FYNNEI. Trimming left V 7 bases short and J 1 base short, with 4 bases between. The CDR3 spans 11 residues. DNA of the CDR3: TGTGCCAGCACCCTCCAAGAGACCCAGTACTTC. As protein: CASTLQETQYF.

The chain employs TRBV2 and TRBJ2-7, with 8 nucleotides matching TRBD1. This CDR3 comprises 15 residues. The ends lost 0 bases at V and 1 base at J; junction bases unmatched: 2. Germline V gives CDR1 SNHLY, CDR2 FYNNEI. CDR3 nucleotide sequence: TGTGCCAGCAGTGAAGCCGGGACAGGTTCCTACGAGCAGTACGTC. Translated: CASSEAGTGSYEQYV.

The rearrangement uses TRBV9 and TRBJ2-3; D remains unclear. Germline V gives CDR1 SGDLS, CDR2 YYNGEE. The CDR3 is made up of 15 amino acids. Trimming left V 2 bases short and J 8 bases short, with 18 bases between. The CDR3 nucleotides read TGTGCCAGCAGCGTTAACCAAGAGAGTCCGGGTACGCAGTATTTT. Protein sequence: CASSVNQESPGTQYF.

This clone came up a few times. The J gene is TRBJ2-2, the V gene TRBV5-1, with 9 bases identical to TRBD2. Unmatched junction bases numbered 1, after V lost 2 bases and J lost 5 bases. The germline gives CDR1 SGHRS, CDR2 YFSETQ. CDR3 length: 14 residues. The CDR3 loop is CASSFLAGTGELFF. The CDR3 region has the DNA TGCGCCAGCAGCTTCCTAGCGGGAACCGGGGAGCTGTTTTTT.

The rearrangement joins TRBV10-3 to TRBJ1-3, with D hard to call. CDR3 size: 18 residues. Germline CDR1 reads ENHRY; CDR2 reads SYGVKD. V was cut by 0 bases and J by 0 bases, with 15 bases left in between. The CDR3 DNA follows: TGTGCCATCAGTGAGTCGGTAGGGAGGGAGCTCTCTGGAAACACCATATATTTT. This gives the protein CAISESVGRELSGNTIYF.